The 8 T cell receptor beta chains in this list originate from one sample, sequenced in a study of PD-1 blockade in classical Hodgkin lymphoma. No patient escaped relapse after autologous stem cell transplantation, and brentuximab vedotin exposure varied. The assay was immunoSEQ multiplex PCR, and TCRdb's table has in-frame clones only and misses some. The table has under 100,000 clones, approximately 83% seen once. Specimen: peripheral blood mononuclear cells (PBMCs), collected at baseline. These receptors all stem from a human donor with classical Hodgkin lymphoma.

This clone was seen a handful of times. The rearrangement links TRBV27 to TRBJ1-2, with D perhaps matching TRBD1 (6 bases). V gave up 4 bases and J gave up 8 bases, with 20 bases separating them. The V gene's germline CDR1 is MNHEY and CDR2 SMNVEV (reference sequence). The CDR3 is 15 amino acids. CDR3 DNA sequence: TGTGCCAGCAGTTGGAAGGGGGACGTACCTGAGGGCTACACCTTC. Protein product: CASSWKGDVPEGYTF.

This clone was found once. The chain is built from TRBV19 and TRBJ1-1; possible D gene TRBD1, 5 bases. V was trimmed by 0 bases and J by 4 bases, leaving 9 bases between them. CDR3 length equals 14 residues. Germline V CDR1 and CDR2: LNHDA, SQIVND (reference sequence). The CDR3: CASSIDRDVTEAFF. CDR3 sequence (DNA): TGTGCCAGTAGTATAGACAGGGATGTCACTGAAGCTTTCTTT. Supplemented by reference TRBV19 and TRBJ1-1, the full variable domain reads DGGITQSPKYLFRKEGQNVTLSCEQNLNHDAMYWYRQDPGQGLRLIYYSQIVNDFQKGDIAEGYSVSREKKESFPLTVTSAQKNPTAFYLCASSIDRDVTEAFFGQGTRLTVV.

This chain links TRBV5-4 with TRBJ2-1; 9 bases map to TRBD2. CDR3 size: 17 residues. Germline CDR1 and CDR2: SGHNT and YYREEE (reference sequence). V was clipped by 0 bases and J by 4 bases; unmatched bases: 8. CDR3 bases: TGTGCCAGCAGCTTGGCAACGCTAGCGGGACAATACAATGAGCAGTTCTTC. Encoded protein: CASSLATLAGQYNEQFF.

V is TRBV2 and J is TRBJ2-2, with TRBD2 matching 9 bases. Germline CDR1 is SNHLY and CDR2 is FYNNEI. J was trimmed by 4 bases and V by 6 bases; bases with no gene match: 6. This CDR3 contains 15 residues. CDR3 sequence (DNA): TGTGCCAGCAGGACTTTAGCGGGAGCCACCGGGGAGCTGTTTTTT. This sequence encodes CASRTLAGATGELFF.

The gene calls are TRBV11-2 and TRBJ1-3, with TRBD1 as a possible D gene (5 bases). The CDR3 loop spans 14 amino acids. Germline assignment: CDR1 SGHAT and CDR2 FQNNGV. V was trimmed by 0 bases and J by 3 bases, leaving 6 bases between them. CDR3 nucleotide sequence: TGTGCCAGCAGCTTAGACAGGGTTGGAAACACCATATATTTT. Protein product: CASSLDRVGNTIYF. The full variable domain, with the rest looked up from reference TRBV11-2 and TRBJ1-3, is EAGVAQSPRYKIIEKRQSVAFWCNPISGHATLYWYQQILGQGPKLLIQFQNNGVVDDSQLPKDRFSAERLKGVDSTLKIQPAKLEDSAVYLCASSLDRVGNTIYFGEGSWLTVV.

The CDR3 loop reads CAISEERDYGYTF. The CDR3 region has the DNA TGTGCCATCAGTGAGGAGAGGGACTATGGCTACACCTTC. This chain links TRBV10-3 with TRBJ1-2; D uncertain. Germline CDR1 reads ENHRY; CDR2 reads SYGVKD. The CDR3 is 13 residues long. Between the trimmed V and J ends, which lost 2 bases and 3 bases, there was a span of 7 bases.

The chain carries TRBV7-6 and TRBJ2-3, with D possibly being TRBD1 (5 bases). V gave up 5 bases and J gave up 2 bases, with 8 bases separating them. The CDR3 runs 13 residues. CDR1 and CDR2 from the germline V gene are SGHVS and FNYEAQ. The CDR3 protein is CASSPGPTDTQYF. In DNA form, the CDR3 reads TGTGCCAGCAGCCCAGGGCCCACAGATACGCAGTATTTT.

The gene calls are TRBV5-1 and TRBJ2-1, with D perhaps TRBD2 (5 bases). V shed 4 bases and J shed 1 base, with 9 bases lying between them. The V gene's germline CDR1 is SGHRS and CDR2 YFSETQ. This CDR3 region has 14 residues. The CDR3 region is CASSAGGSYNEQFF. The CDR3 nucleotides are TGCGCCAGCAGCGCAGGAGGTTCCTACAATGAGCAGTTCTTC.